This T cell receptor beta chain was profiled in a study of blood T cell repertoires in COVID-19. Study background: COVID-19 samples from acute and convalescent phases originated in the United States, Italy and Spain. The cDNA or gDNA used as material had been derived from T cells, B-cell-depleted T cells, or PBMCs.

Trimming shortened V by 4 bases and J by 8 bases, and 14 bases separated the two germline ends. The CDR3 has 12 amino acids. The germline V gene encodes CDR1 GTSNPN and CDR2 SVGIG (reference sequence). Per the original methods: How many nucleated cells were present was estimated from reference gene primer amplification. Assay: immunoSEQ multiplex PCR; the TCRdb copy retains only in-frame clones and omits some. V and J calls and clone size are copied from that table; D and trimming were computed from the DNA. The top ten hold about 1.5% of the sample, which has about 410,000 clones, just over 85% seen once.

This TCR derives from a woman aged 30 to 39 with active or convalescent COVID-19. This chain connects TRBV30 to TRBJ1-2, with D possibly being TRBD1 (6 bases). Sequencing used peripheral blood. The CDR3 loop reads CAWNGGADGYTF. CDR3 DNA sequence: TGTGCCTGGAATGGGGGCGCGGACGGCTACACCTTC.